The 6 T cell receptor beta chains reported below all come from one sample, sequenced in a study of cytomegalovirus exposure and HLA in healthy donors. The PCR ran on 60 Vbeta and 13 Jbeta primers. Profiled with immunoSEQ multiplex PCR; TCRdb holds only in-frame clones, not every one. The sample contains around 50,000 clones, approximately 80% of which appear only once. Material: PBMCs. The receptor source for this set is a man in his fifties in good health and CMV-seronegative.

The rearrangement joins TRBV18 to TRBJ1-4; a possible D gene is TRBD1 (6 bases). Germline V lookup: CDR1 KGHSH, CDR2 LQKENI. The CDR3 has 19 amino acids. With 5 bases removed from V and 1 base from J, the gap between germline ends came to 23 bases. The DNA of the CDR3 is TGTGCCAGCTCAAGAGACCGACAGGCCGCAACCCAAACTAATGAAAAACTGTTTTTT. Its translation is CASSRDRQAATQTNEKLFF.

As DNA, the CDR3 is TGCGCCAGCAGCCAACCGACACTCACCGGGGAGCTGTTTTTT. Its protein is CASSQPTLTGELFF. This sequence joins TRBV4-1 and TRBJ2-2; D unresolved. V was trimmed by 2 bases and J by 4 bases, leaving 8 bases between them. Germline V gene data show CDR1 as MGHRA and CDR2 as YSYEKL. This CDR3 comprises 14 residues.

This chain uses TRBV30 with TRBJ2-7, with 7 bases identical to TRBD1. The germline gives CDR1 GTSNPN, CDR2 SVGIG (reference sequence). Losses at the gene ends were 4 bases for V and 5 bases for J; bases not matched to a gene: 8. The CDR3 has 13 residues. CDR3 residues: CAWTPGQLHEQYF. CDR3 nucleotide sequence: TGTGCCTGGACCCCGGGACAGCTCCACGAGCAGTACTTC.

This chain uses TRBV7-2 with TRBJ1-2; D might be TRBD1 (6 bases). The V end was cut by 1 base, the J end by 4 bases, with 13 bases between. Germline V gene sequence: CDR1 SGHTA, CDR2 FQGNSA. The CDR3 totals 15 residues. In DNA, the CDR3 is TGTGCCAGCAGCTTAGGGACACAGGGATTCTATGGCTACACCTTC. This codes for CASSLGTQGFYGYTF.

The genes are TRBV27 and TRBJ1-1, with TRBD1 matching over 7 bases. V was pared by 5 bases and J by 2 bases, with 5 bases of the junction left unmatched. This CDR3 region has 14 residues. Germline V CDR1 and CDR2: MNHEY, SMNVEV (reference sequence). For the CDR3, the DNA is TGTGCCAGCAGTCCCGGGACAGCCAACACTGAAGCTTTCTTT. Amino acids: CASSPGTANTEAFF.

The chain links TRBV7-3 to TRBJ2-3; a weak D match, TRBD2 (6 bases). From germline, CDR1 is SGHTA and CDR2 FQGTGA. This CDR3 contains 17 residues. V dropped 4 bases and J dropped 2 bases, with 19 bases sitting between them. The CDR3 here is CASSSRPSGVSTDTQYF. The CDR3 bases are TGTGCCAGCAGCTCCCGGCCGTCGGGGGTCTCCACAGATACGCAGTATTTT.